This T cell receptor (beta chain) was sequenced during a study of T cell repertoires in cytomegalovirus infection. Whole-study results and caveats: Individuals carrying CMV plus the relevant HLA were identified by cumulative frequency of public TCR beta families.

Germline values: CDR1 KGHDR, CDR2 SFDVKD. This CDR3 region has 14 residues. J was trimmed by 8 bases and V by 8 bases; bases with no gene match: 10. Only a few counts were recorded for this clonotype. Its specificity is not known. TCRdb analysed the reads with MiXCR anew, one entry per CDR3 protein. The table has 700,000 to 850,000 distinct CDR3 sequences, 30% to 35% seen once. The material was cultured CD8+ T cells from PBMCs, obtained from culture after CMV antigen stimulation. The TCR comes from a human donor in good health (CMV status not recorded). Some clones in this sample may be carry-over from other donors' samples. The V call is TRBV24-1, the J call TRBJ2-7, with 11 bases aligning to TRBD1. CDR3 DNA: TGTGCCACCATCCAGGACAGGGGGCATACCCAGCAGTACGTC. Amino acid sequence: CATIQDRGHTQQYV.